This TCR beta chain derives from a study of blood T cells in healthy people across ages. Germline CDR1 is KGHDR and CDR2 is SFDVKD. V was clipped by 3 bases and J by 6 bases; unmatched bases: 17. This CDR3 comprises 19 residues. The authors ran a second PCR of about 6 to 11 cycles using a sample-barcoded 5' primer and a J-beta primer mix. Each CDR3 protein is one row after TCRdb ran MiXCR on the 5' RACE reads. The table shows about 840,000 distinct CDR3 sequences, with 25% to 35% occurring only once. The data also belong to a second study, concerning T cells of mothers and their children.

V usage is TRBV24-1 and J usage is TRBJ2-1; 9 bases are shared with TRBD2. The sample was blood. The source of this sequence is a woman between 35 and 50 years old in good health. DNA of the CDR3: TGTGCCACCAGTGATACCGGGTCAGCGGGGGGCCCATCCCTCAATGAGCAGTTCTTC. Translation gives CATSDTGSAGGPSLNEQFF.